The 32 T cell receptor beta chains presented below share a single source sample, sequenced in a study of T cell repertoires in cytomegalovirus infection. TCRdb reprocessed the reads via MiXCR and lists one record per CDR3 protein. The sample holds hundreds of thousands of distinct CDR3 sequences, more than 8% seen once. Material for sequencing was PBMCs. The receptors originated from a human donor in good health (CMV status not recorded). Some clones in this sample may be carry-over from other donors' samples.

CDR3 residues: CASSFVADTQYF. In DNA form, the CDR3 reads TGTGCCAGCAGCTTCGTAGCAGATACGCAGTATTTT. The chain joins TRBV9 to TRBJ2-3; D is ambiguous. The CDR3 loop spans 12 amino acids. The germline CDR1 and CDR2 sequences are SGDLS and YYNGEE. Trimming cost V 4 bases and J 4 bases, with 7 bases left between them.

This clonotype was observed at least ten times. This chain joins TRBV7-2 and TRBJ2-7; TRBD2 aligns across 9 bases. This CDR3 contains 14 residues. The V gene's germline CDR1 is SGHTA and CDR2 FQGNSA. V was pared by 3 bases and J by 4 bases, with 4 bases of the junction left unmatched. This CDR3 reads CASSFSGSGYEQYF. The CDR3 DNA follows: TGTGCCAGCAGCTTTAGCGGGAGTGGTTACGAGCAGTACTTC.

This clonotype was detected many times. The rearrangement uses TRBV7-2 and TRBJ2-5; TRBD1 matches 9 bases. The V gene's germline CDR1 is SGHTA and CDR2 FQGNSA. J lost 4 bases, V lost 6 bases, and 3 bases had no gene match. The CDR3 runs 13 residues. DNA for the CDR3: TGTGCCAGCAGTGGGACAGGGATAGAGACCCAGTACTTC. This gives the protein CASSGTGIETQYF.

This clonotype was seen only a few times. DNA for the CDR3: TGCGCCAGCAGTCCACGACAGGGGCGGTACGAGCAGTACTTC. Protein: CASSPRQGRYEQYF. The rearrangement joins TRBV5-1 to TRBJ2-7; 8 positions agree with TRBD1. V gave up 5 bases and J gave up 4 bases; unmatched junction bases: 8. The CDR3 contains 14 residues. In germline, CDR1 is SGHRS, CDR2 YFSETQ.

The chain combines TRBV7-6 with TRBJ2-1, with D possibly being TRBD1 (5 bases). The ends were cut back, 5 bases at V and 0 bases at J, with 11 bases in the middle. Germline CDR1 is SGHVS and CDR2 is FNYEAQ. This CDR3 has 15 amino acids. CDR3: CASSLQAYSYNEQFF. DNA of the CDR3: TGTGCCAGCAGCCTACAGGCTTACTCCTACAATGAGCAGTTCTTC.

The chain couples TRBV10-2 to TRBJ2-1, with 9 nucleotides matching TRBD2. The CDR3 sequence is 16 residues long. Germline loops: CDR1 WSHSY, CDR2 SAAADI. The V and J ends lost 6 bases and 5 bases, in that order; junction bases with no gene match: 11. The chain's CDR3 is CASRYWVASGDNEQFF. The CDR3 DNA reads TGCGCCAGCAGATATTGGGTGGCTAGCGGGGACAATGAGCAGTTCTTC.

There are a few counts of this clonotype. V is TRBV12-3 or TRBV12-4 and J is TRBJ1-1; D remains unclear. The V end lost 6 bases, the J end lost 6 bases, and 8 bases lay between the germline ends. This CDR3 has 11 amino acids. The CDR3 loop reads CASRTGPEAFF. CDR3 nucleotide sequence: TGTGCCAGCAGGACTGGACCTGAAGCTTTCTTT.

This clonotype showed up many times. This rearrangement joins TRBV6-2 or TRBV6-3 to TRBJ2-1; 12 nucleotides agree with TRBD2. CDR3 length: 15 residues. The V segment lost 4 bases and the J segment 12 bases; nucleotides outside the gene matches: 10. CDR1 is MNHEY and CDR2 is SVGEGT in the germline V gene. The CDR3 coding sequence is TGTGCCAGCAGTTTGGGACTAGCGGGTGATAATACGCAGTTCTTC. Protein product: CASSLGLAGDNTQFF.

This clonotype showed up many times. V gene TRBV7-2 combines with J gene TRBJ2-1; D perhaps matches TRBD1 (6 bases). V lost 5 bases to trimming and J lost 3 bases, with 20 bases between them. Germline loops: CDR1 SGHTA, CDR2 FQGNSA. CDR3 length: 17 amino acids. The CDR3 DNA follows: TGTGCCAGCAGCCCGACAAACGACAGGAAGGGCTACAATGAGCAGTTCTTC. It is translated as CASSPTNDRKGYNEQFF.

Only a few counts were recorded for this clonotype. V usage is TRBV7-8 and J usage is TRBJ1-4; possibly TRBD1 for D (5 bases). The CDR3 length is 14 residues. Trimming cost V 8 bases and J 4 bases, with 14 bases left between them. CDR1 and CDR2 from the germline V gene are SGHVS and FQNEAQ. CDR3 sequence: CASQIGGFNEKLFF. CDR3 sequence (DNA): TGTGCCAGCCAAATCGGGGGGTTTAATGAAAAACTGTTTTTT.

This clonotype was seen only a few times. This rearrangement joins TRBV20-1 to TRBJ1-5; D is unresolved. This CDR3 comprises 15 residues. Germline V gene data show CDR1 as DFQATT and CDR2 as SNEGSKA (reference sequence). V shed 5 bases and J shed 3 bases, with 17 bases lying between them. DNA for the CDR3: TGCAGTGCTCAGGTTTTCATGGGTGCCAATCAGCCCCAGCATTTT. Translated, it gives CSAQVFMGANQPQHF.

This clonotype was picked up a small number of times. The V call is TRBV20-1, the J call TRBJ1-5; the D is unclear. This CDR3 is built from 11 residues. Germline lookup yields CDR1 DFQATT and CDR2 SNEGSKA (reference sequence). The V and J ends lost 3 bases and 8 bases respectively, with 8 bases between them. CDR3: CSASPREPQHF. The DNA for the CDR3 is TGCAGTGCTAGCCCAAGGGAGCCCCAGCATTTT.

Only a few counts were recorded for this clonotype. This chain joins TRBV20-1 and TRBJ2-1; D remains ambiguous. The CDR3 is 16 amino acids. Trimming shortened V by 0 bases and J by 3 bases, and 15 bases separated the two germline ends. Germline CDR1 DFQATT, CDR2 SNEGSKA (reference sequence). CDR3 sequence: CSARDYTLTSYNEQFF. CDR3 DNA: TGCAGTGCTAGAGATTATACACTAACGAGCTACAATGAGCAGTTCTTC.

This chain links TRBV6-6 with TRBJ2-3; TRBD2 matches at 13 bases. J gave up 7 bases and V 7 bases, and 5 bases lay outside the gene matches. This CDR3 contains 14 residues. Germline V gives CDR1 MNHNY, CDR2 SVGAGI (reference sequence). CDR3 nucleotides: TGTGCCAGCATGGGGACTAGCGGGATAAATACGCAGTATTTT. Encoded protein: CASMGTSGINTQYF.

This clonotype turned up a few times. The CDR3 region has the DNA TGTGCCAGCAGTTACGGCAGGGGGCTGACTGAAGCTTTCTTT. Its translation: CASSYGRGLTEAFF. This chain links TRBV6-5 with TRBJ1-1, with 8 bases identical to TRBD1. CDR3 length: 14 amino acids. Germline trimming cut 2 bases from V and 5 bases from J; bases unmatched to any gene: 4. The germline gives CDR1 MNHEY, CDR2 SVGAGI.

This clonotype was observed once. This sequence joins TRBV5-1 and TRBJ2-7; tentatively, D is TRBD1 (6 bases). The CDR3 runs 13 residues. Germline V gene sequence: CDR1 SGHRS, CDR2 YFSETQ. Trimming removed 4 bases at V and 4 bases at J, with 12 bases between. CDR3 coding DNA: TGCGCCAGCAGCGTAACAGGGATTTACGAGCAGTACTTC. Translating gives CASSVTGIYEQYF.

This clonotype was counted between two and nine times. This chain connects TRBV6-5 to TRBJ1-4, with 10 bases matching TRBD1. Losses at the gene ends were 6 bases for V and 7 bases for J; bases not matched to a gene: 8. Germline assignment: CDR1 MNHEY and CDR2 SVGAGI. There are 15 residues in the CDR3. The CDR3 protein is CASRGGQGRTEKLFF. The CDR3 DNA follows: TGTGCCAGCAGGGGGGGACAGGGGCGGACTGAAAAACTGTTTTTT.

This clonotype was seen a handful of times. The CDR3 loop is CSARKRGQGAGDTQYF. CDR3 DNA: TGCAGTGCTAGGAAAAGGGGACAGGGGGCTGGAGATACGCAGTATTTT. This chain connects TRBV20-1 to TRBJ2-3, with TRBD1 matching 12 bases. After removal of 3 bases from V and 5 bases from J, the junction contained 9 bases not matched to a gene. The CDR3 sequence is 16 residues long. Germline V gene data show CDR1 as DFQATT and CDR2 as SNEGSKA (reference sequence).

This clonotype was seen repeatedly, ten times or more. This rearrangement joins TRBV7-2 to TRBJ2-7; weak D call: TRBD2 (6 bases). The CDR3 covers 14 residues. CDR1 SGHTA and CDR2 FQGNSA come from the germline V gene. V was trimmed by 7 bases and J by 4 bases, leaving 17 bases between them. CDR3 nucleotide sequence: TGTGCCAGCACCCATGGGGGGTTAGTTTACGAGCAGTACTTC. Translation: CASTHGGLVYEQYF.

This clonotype was recorded at least ten times. J is TRBJ1-3 and V is TRBV6-1; D is uncertain. From germline, CDR1 is MNHNS and CDR2 SASEGT. Trimming removed 6 bases from V and 4 bases from J, with 7 bases in between. CDR3 length: 12 residues. CDR3 protein: CASSSPGNTIYF. CDR3 bases: TGTGCCAGCAGCTCCCCAGGAAACACCATATATTTT.

V gene TRBV4-3 combines with J gene TRBJ2-3; 10 nucleotides align to TRBD1. The CDR3 sequence is 15 residues long. V shed 2 bases and J 6 bases; nucleotides not matched to a gene: 5. Germline-derived CDR1 and CDR2 are LGHNA and YSLEER. The CDR3 nucleotides are TGCGCCAGCAGCCAAAGGGGACAGGGGAAGGATACGCAGTATTTT. It is translated as CASSQRGQGKDTQYF.

This clonotype has ten or more counts. This chain connects TRBV12-3 or TRBV12-4 to TRBJ2-5, with TRBD1 as a possible D gene (6 bases). Trimming left V 10 bases short and J 2 bases short, with 14 bases between. The CDR3 is 13 residues long. The CDR3 DNA reads as TGTGCCACGCGGACAGCTATACAAGAGACCCAGTACTTC. Translating gives CATRTAIQETQYF.

The V call is TRBV28, the J call TRBJ2-1; D assignment may be TRBD1 or TRBD2 (5 bases each). V lost 5 bases, J lost 7 bases, and 15 bases lay in between. CDR1 is MDHEN and CDR2 is SYDVKM in the germline V gene. The CDR3 extends over 14 amino acids. The CDR3: CASSPGARRNEQFF. The CDR3 nucleotides are TGTGCCAGCAGTCCCGGGGCGCGTCGGAATGAGCAGTTCTTC. The full variable domain, completed using reference TRBV28 and TRBJ2-1, is DVKVTQSSRYLVKRTGEKVFLECVQDMDHENMFWYRQDPGLGLRLIYFSYDVKMKEKGDIPEGYSVSREKKERFSLILESASTNQTSMYLCASSPGARRNEQFFGPGTRLTVL.

This chain uses TRBV4-1 with TRBJ1-1; tentative D call: TRBD1 (5 bases). Germline-derived CDR1 and CDR2 are MGHRA and YSYEKL. This CDR3 is 14 amino acids long. Between the trimmed V and J ends, which lost 0 bases and 5 bases, there was a span of 10 bases. For the CDR3, the DNA is TGCGCCAGCAGCCAAGACAGTGGGGCGACTGAAGCTTTCTTT. Protein product: CASSQDSGATEAFF.

The J gene is TRBJ2-2, the V gene TRBV6-2 or TRBV6-3; D may correspond to TRBD1 or TRBD2 (6 bases each). This CDR3 spans 14 amino acids. Germline V gives CDR1 MNHEY, CDR2 SVGEGT. V shed 6 bases and J shed 9 bases, with 17 bases lying between them. Here the CDR3 reads CASSYPRGHRELFF. The CDR3, as DNA: TGTGCCAGCAGCTATCCCCGGGGGCATAGGGAGCTGTTTTTT.

This clonotype was counted between two and nine times. The V call is TRBV7-2, the J call TRBJ1-1; no clear D gene. CDR3 length: 15 amino acids. With 5 bases removed from V and 3 bases from J, the gap between germline ends came to 16 bases. Germline V gives CDR1 SGHTA, CDR2 FQGNSA. This CDR3 reads CASSAHEMRYTEAFF. For the CDR3, the DNA is TGTGCCAGCAGCGCCCATGAGATGAGGTACACTGAAGCTTTCTTT. Variable domain in full (rest from reference TRBV7-2 and TRBJ1-1): GAGVSQSPSNKVTEKGKDVELRCDPISGHTALYWYRQSLGQGLEFLIYFQGNSAPDKSGLPSDRFSAERTGGSVSTLTIQRTQQEDSAVYLCASSAHEMRYTEAFFGQGTRLTVV.

The rearrangement links TRBV7-3 to TRBJ2-1; TRBD2 matches at 8 bases. The CDR3 runs to 15 residues. Germline CDR1 SGHTA, CDR2 FQGTGA. J gave up 7 bases and V 2 bases, and 7 bases lay outside the gene matches. The CDR3 bases are TGTGCCAGCAGCTTATTCGGCGGGGGGATGAATGAGCAGTTCTTC. Its translation: CASSLFGGGMNEQFF.

J is TRBJ2-4 and V is TRBV12-3 or TRBV12-4; D possibly corresponds to TRBD1 (5 bases). The CDR3 loop spans 14 amino acids. Trimming stripped 2 bases from V and 4 bases from J, with 9 bases between. The CDR3 loop is CASSLNAGKNIQYF. CDR3 coding DNA: TGTGCCAGCAGTTTAAACGCAGGGAAAAACATTCAGTACTTC.

This clonotype showed up just a few times. The CDR3 DNA reads TGTGCCAGCAGCTCCGGCCCCGTAGAGCAGTACTTC. Translation: CASSSGPVEQYF. The chain carries TRBV11-2 and TRBJ2-7; the D is unclear. The CDR3 loop spans 12 amino acids. Trimming took off 4 bases at V and 7 bases at J, with 11 bases between the two ends. CDR1 and CDR2 (germline): SGHAT, FQNNGV.

The table lists this clonotype with a few counts. CDR3 in DNA: TGTGCCACTAACCCGGCAGGGTCCTACGAGCAGTACTTC. The encoded protein is CATNPAGSYEQYF. J is TRBJ2-7 and V is TRBV6-1; TRBD1 might be the D (5 bases). Germline V gene data show CDR1 as MNHNS and CDR2 as SASEGT. V dropped 10 bases and J dropped 1 base, with 14 bases sitting between them. CDR3 length: 13 amino acids.

The chain has TRBV29-1 and TRBJ1-2; D is perhaps TRBD1 (6 bases). Trimming pared 6 bases from V and 6 bases from J, leaving 11 bases between. This CDR3 has 11 amino acids. Germline V CDR1 and CDR2: SQVTM, ANQGSEA. CDR3 sequence: CSVGGADGYTF. The CDR3 nucleotides read TGCAGCGTGGGGGGGGCCGATGGCTACACCTTC. The full variable domain, its missing parts supplied by reference TRBV29-1 and TRBJ1-2, is SAVISQKPSRDICQRGTSLTIQCQVDSQVTMMFWYRQQPGQSLTLIATANQGSEATYESGFVIDKFPISRPNLTFSTLTVSNMSPEDSSIYLCSVGGADGYTFGSGTRLTVV.

The chain joins TRBV27 to TRBJ2-1; 13 bases match TRBD2. Germline CDR1 MNHEY, CDR2 SMNVEV (reference sequence). V was pared by 10 bases and J by 7 bases, with 7 bases of the junction left unmatched. The CDR3 runs 14 residues. CDR3 sequence (DNA): TGTGCCACCTCAACTAGCGGGGGGGAAAATGAGCAGTTCTTC. Translated, it gives CATSTSGGENEQFF.